Following are 3 T cell receptor beta chains from one sample sequenced in a study of blood T cell repertoires in COVID-19. TCRdb's copy holds only in-frame clones and misses some; the assay was immunoSEQ multiplex PCR. The sample yields 360,000 or so clones, nearly 90% seen once. Sequencing was done on a sample of peripheral blood. These receptors originate from a man aged 18 to 29 with active or convalescent COVID-19.

A remark on this clone: The sample contains more than one DNA sequence encoding this CDR3. V gene TRBV7-8 combines with J gene TRBJ2-7; D might be TRBD1 (5 bases). Per the germline V gene, CDR1 is SGHVS and CDR2 is FQNEAQ. With 3 bases removed from V and 1 base from J, the gap between germline ends came to 7 bases. CDR3 size: 13 residues. In DNA, the CDR3 is TGTGCCAGCAGCTTGGGGCCTTCCTACGAGCAGTACTTC. Its translation: CASSLGPSYEQYF.

This clone was detected only once. J is TRBJ2-7 and V is TRBV28; TRBD1 aligns across 7 bases. Trimming took 5 bases from V and 0 from J; bases not matched to a gene: 4. Looked up from germline, CDR1 is MDHEN and CDR2 is SYDVKM. The CDR3 consists of 14 residues. CDR3 in amino acids: CASSNQGVSYEQYF. For the CDR3, the DNA is TGTGCCAGCAGTAATCAGGGGGTCTCCTACGAGCAGTACTTC.

This chain links TRBV3-1 (or the pseudogene TRBV3-2) with TRBJ2-3; 7 nucleotides match TRBD2. The CDR3 contains 15 residues. After removal of 4 bases from V and 2 bases from J, the junction contained 6 bases not matched to a gene. CDR1 and CDR2 from the germline V gene are LGHDT and YNNKEL (reference sequence). CDR3: CASSPWTSSTDTQYF. The CDR3 nucleotides are TGTGCCAGCAGCCCCTGGACTAGTTCCACAGATACGCAGTATTTT.